The source of this T cell receptor beta chain is a study of blood T cell repertoires in COVID-19 (TCRdb year 2020). In terms of the full investigation: Samples covering the acute and convalescent phases of COVID-19 were provided by collaborators in the United States, Italy and Spain. The prospective study material was composed of cDNA or gDNA derived from T cells, B-cell-depleted T cells, or PBMCs. Deeply sampled blood TCRbeta repertoires from subjects exposed to, actively infected with, or recovered from COVID-19 were included in the dataset. The repertoires were released in a freely available public database intended as a resource for research on the immune response to SARS-CoV-2. Samples were obtained from the ongoing ImmuneRACE study (first 160 participants) and from about 1,300 subjects provided by 6 global collaborators. Sample metadata almost always included a de-identified subject ID, COVID-19 status, age in years and sex. HLA class I and class II types, where available, came from metadata supplied by the sample provider rather than from assay-based typing. The study at large found these results: The quantity of clinical and demographic metadata differed by source and by participant and was supplied without curation.

In the case of this clone: Its antigen target is currently unknown. The record has no base qualities; no much larger clone is one base away.

Participants in the prospective study were aged roughly 18 to 100 years, lived in about two dozen United States geographic areas, and enrolled through a virtual design. In the prospective study, cohorts were assigned on the basis of participant-reported clinical history obtained from a screening survey and a study questionnaire. Mobile phlebotomists in the prospective study collected whole blood, serum and a nasopharyngeal or oropharyngeal swab from every participant. Prospective study participants could optionally give additional blood draws and questionnaires over an approximately 2-month period. Prospective study blood samples were shipped either frozen or at room temperature before DNA extraction. V and J are truncated by 0 bases and 9 bases respectively, leaving an intervening sequence of 12 bases. In the germline V gene, CDR1 corresponds to KGHSH and CDR2 to LQKENI. The CDR3 goes from the cysteine to the phenylalanine over 14 residues. Kept here is only the CDR3 DNA, which spans 42 bases and is read in frame from base 1.

The immunoSEQ Assay, a bias-controlled multiplex PCR, was used to amplify TCRbeta CDR3 regions from genomic DNA. Per the original workflow: The number of nucleated cells in each sample was estimated by amplification of reference gene primers within the assay. To quantify the absolute abundance of each unique TCRbeta CDR3 rearrangement, sequence reads were collapsed and filtered. For each sample, productive Simpson clonality was calculated as the square root of Simpson's diversity index across productive rearrangements. TCRdb retrieved this table from immuneACCESS and kept in-frame rearrangements only. Not all clones are present; in checked studies, unresolved V genes account for under half, and no reason is known for the remainder. V and J calls and clone size come straight from that table; D and trimming were deduced from the DNA. Present in this sample are around 420,000 clones, around 90% of which were seen just once. The ten largest account for about 2.1% of the sample.

This receptor was obtained from a woman between 40 and 55 years old with acute COVID-19. Sequences were obtained from PBMCs or T cells enriched from blood (not recorded which). Recombination joined TRBV18 with TRBJ2-1, with TRBD2 tentatively as D gene (6 bases match). The CDR3 sequence is CASSPPVGAGEQFF. The sequenced DNA: TGTGCCAGCTCACCACCTGTAGGAGCGGGTGAGCAGTTCTTC.